The rows below give T cell receptor beta chains drawn from one sample of a study of cytomegalovirus exposure and HLA in healthy donors. Produced via immunoSEQ multiplex PCR; TCRdb's table is partial and in-frame only. This sample's clone table lists about 140,000 clones. Sequenced sample: PBMCs. These receptors were taken from a woman between 18 and 29 years old in good health and CMV-seronegative. Both conserved end residues are part of each CDR3. Each record gives: V gene, J gene, D gene, CDR3 protein, CDR3 DNA. The D gene is left open where the match is weak.

>TRBV7-3|TRBJ2-6|TRBD1
CASTGPRDRGDSGANVLTF
TGTGCCAGCACCGGACCTAGGGACAGGGGCGACTCTGGGGCCAACGTCCTGACTTTC
>TRBV29-1|TRBJ1-2|NA
CSADRANYGYTF
TGCAGCGCCGACAGAGCTAACTATGGCTACACCTTC
>TRBV6-1|TRBJ2-2|NA
CASINFPNTGELFF
TGTGCCAGCATCAATTTCCCGAACACCGGGGAGCTGTTTTTT
>TRBV7-6|TRBJ2-1|TRBD2
CASSPYSSGSYEQFF
TGTGCCAGCAGCCCGTACTCTAGCGGGAGCTATGAGCAGTTCTTC
>TRBV7-9|TRBJ2-1|NA
CASSLEDHNEQFF
TGTGCCAGCAGCTTGGAGGACCACAATGAGCAGTTCTTC
>TRBV5-4|TRBJ2-3|NA
CASSLLSTDTQYF
TGTGCCAGCAGCTTATTAAGCACAGATACGCAGTATTTT
>TRBV27|TRBJ2-3|TRBD1
CASSPRTGRFGDTQYF
TGTGCCAGCAGTCCCCGGACAGGCCGCTTCGGAGATACGCAGTATTTT
>TRBV10-3|TRBJ1-3|TRBD1
CASKPQGAGNTIYF
TGTGCCTCGAAACCCCAGGGGGCTGGAAACACCATATATTTT
>TRBV7-6|TRBJ2-7|TRBD1
CASSLAGRGSYEQYF
TGTGCCAGCAGCTTAGCGGGCAGGGGGTCCTACGAGCAGTACTTC
>TRBV6-5|TRBJ2-7|TRBD2
CASSSRLAGGRHEQYF
TGTGCCAGCAGTTCACGACTAGCGGGAGGGAGACACGAGCAGTACTTC
>TRBV4-1|TRBJ1-1|NA
CASSQVAGDGTEAFF
TGCGCCAGCAGCCAAGTTGCTGGAGATGGAACTGAAGCTTTCTTT
>TRBV18|TRBJ2-1|NA
CASSIDLNNEQFF
TGTGCCAGCTCAATCGACTTGAACAATGAGCAGTTCTTC
>TRBV6-5|TRBJ1-1|NA
CASSRDTEAFF
TGTGCCAGCAGTCGAGACACTGAAGCTTTCTTT
>TRBV29-1|TRBJ1-2|NA
CSASSWQGNYGYTF
TGCAGCGCTAGCAGTTGGCAGGGGAACTATGGCTACACCTTC
>TRBV7-8|TRBJ1-2|NA
CAITQGNYGYTF
TGTGCCATTACGCAGGGAAACTATGGCTACACCTTC
>TRBV10-1|TRBJ1-4|TRBD1
CASSSGQARNEKLFF
TGCGCCAGCAGTTCCGGACAGGCGCGAAATGAAAAACTGTTTTTT
>TRBV30|TRBJ1-2|NA
CAWTPTRNGYTF
TGTGCCTGGACTCCCACCAGAAATGGCTACACCTTC
>TRBV9|TRBJ2-1|TRBD2
CASSPRLAGSPYSYNEQFF
TGTGCCAGCAGCCCCCGACTAGCGGGGTCCCCCTACTCCTACAATGAGCAGTTCTTC
>TRBV7-9|TRBJ1-1|NA
CASSLGALNTEAFF
TGTGCCAGCAGCTTAGGGGCGTTGAACACTGAAGCTTTCTTT
>TRBV7-8|TRBJ1-1|NA
CASTALRRSEAFF
TGTGCCAGCACTGCATTGCGGAGATCTGAAGCTTTCTTT
>TRBV4-1|TRBJ2-7|NA
CASSQDWGLAYEQYF
TGCGCCAGCAGCCAAGATTGGGGGCTAGCCTACGAGCAGTACTTC
>TRBV2|TRBJ1-1|TRBD1
CASSPRQGYTEAFF
TGTGCCAGCAGTCCCAGACAGGGGTACACTGAAGCTTTCTTT
>TRBV7-9|TRBJ2-5|TRBD2
CASSGGREAETQYF
TGTGCCAGCAGCGGGGGGCGGGAGGCAGAGACCCAGTACTTC
>TRBV6-1|TRBJ1-2|NA
CASSWPTGDYGYTF
TGTGCCAGCAGCTGGCCAACCGGAGACTATGGCTACACCTTC
>TRBV7-3|TRBJ2-5|TRBD2
CASSPGVGGRFQETQYF
TGTGCCAGCAGCCCGGGGGTTGGCGGGAGGTTCCAAGAGACCCAGTACTTC
>TRBV27|TRBJ2-1|NA
CASSLSRDEQFF
TGTGCCAGCAGTTTATCGCGGGATGAGCAGTTCTTC
>TRBV29-1|TRBJ1-1|NA
CSVEDPGGGLTEAFF
TGCAGCGTTGAAGACCCGGGGGGCGGTCTCACTGAAGCTTTCTTT
>TRBV5-1|TRBJ1-1|NA
CASSPSGTAPVTEAFF
TGCGCCAGCAGCCCGAGCGGGACGGCCCCTGTCACTGAAGCTTTCTTT
>TRBV28|TRBJ2-7|TRBD1
CASRSDRVITYEQYF
TGTGCCAGCAGGTCGGACAGGGTGATTACCTACGAGCAGTACTTC
>TRBV11-1|TRBJ1-1|TRBD1
CASSGNRGKGTEAFF
TGTGCCAGCAGCGGCAACAGGGGGAAGGGCACTGAAGCTTTCTTT
>TRBV6-1|TRBJ2-3|NA
CASSGIAKDTQYF
TGTGCCAGCAGTGGTATTGCGAAGGATACGCAGTATTTT
>TRBV30|TRBJ2-4|NA
CAWSPGGTGWRYF
TGTGCCTGGTCCCCCGGGGGAACAGGCTGGAGGTACTTC